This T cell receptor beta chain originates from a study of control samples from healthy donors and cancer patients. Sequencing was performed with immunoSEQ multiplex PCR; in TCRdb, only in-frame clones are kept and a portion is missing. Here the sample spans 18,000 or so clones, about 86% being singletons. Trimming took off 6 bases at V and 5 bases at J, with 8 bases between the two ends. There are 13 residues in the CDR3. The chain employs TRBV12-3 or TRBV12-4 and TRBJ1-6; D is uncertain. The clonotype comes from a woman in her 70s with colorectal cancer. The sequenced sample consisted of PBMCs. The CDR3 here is CASSRVNNSPLHF. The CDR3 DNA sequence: TGTGCCAGCAGCCGGGTTAATAATTCACCCCTCCACTTT.